This T cell receptor (beta chain) came from a study of T cells in Graves' hyperthyroidism and ophthalmopathy. Deletions cut 2 bases from V and 3 bases from J, with 7 bases between. The CDR3 extends over 14 amino acids. From germline, CDR1 is SNHLY and CDR2 FYNNEI. In this sample, this clonotype turned up many times. Its antigen remains unidentified. It was RNA transcripts that yielded the amplified TCR beta CDR3 regions. When the TCR CDR3 underwent first-round RT-PCR, the HTBI primer set was used. TCRdb used MiXCR to reprocess the multiplex PCR reads, holding one entry per CDR3 protein. The sample contains about 270,000 distinct CDR3 sequences, 20% to 25% of which appear only once. Overall study findings and caveats: From stable hyperthyroidism, ophthalmopathy was set apart by a 13 V-J model. Blood also showed most of the thyroid clonotypes that were expanded above 0.001.

V is TRBV2 and J is TRBJ2-2, with TRBD1 as a possible D gene (6 bases). The TCR comes from a young man with Graves' ophthalmopathy. Sequenced: blood. This CDR3 reads CASSEQGYTGELFF. In nucleotides, the CDR3 is TGTGCCAGCAGTGAACAGGGGTACACCGGGGAGCTGTTTTTT.